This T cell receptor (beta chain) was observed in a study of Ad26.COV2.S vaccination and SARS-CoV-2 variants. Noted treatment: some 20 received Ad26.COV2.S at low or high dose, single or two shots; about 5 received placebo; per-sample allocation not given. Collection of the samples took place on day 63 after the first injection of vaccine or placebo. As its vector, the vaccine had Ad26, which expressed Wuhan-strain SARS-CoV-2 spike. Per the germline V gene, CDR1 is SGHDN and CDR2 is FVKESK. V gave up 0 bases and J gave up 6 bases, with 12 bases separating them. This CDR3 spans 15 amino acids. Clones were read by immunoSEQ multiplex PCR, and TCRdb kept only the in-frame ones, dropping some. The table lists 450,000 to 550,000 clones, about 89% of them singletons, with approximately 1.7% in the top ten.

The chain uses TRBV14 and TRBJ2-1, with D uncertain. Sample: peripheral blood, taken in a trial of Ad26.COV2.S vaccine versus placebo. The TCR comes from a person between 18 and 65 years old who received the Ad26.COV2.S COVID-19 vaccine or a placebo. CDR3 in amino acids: CASSQELGIGNEQFF. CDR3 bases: TGTGCCAGCAGCCAAGAACTGGGGATCGGCAATGAGCAGTTCTTC.